This T cell receptor (beta chain) was captured in a study of Ad26.COV2.S vaccination and SARS-CoV-2 variants. Study background: Each vaccinee took Ad26.COV2.S intramuscularly, once or twice 56 days apart.

Clones were sequenced by immunoSEQ multiplex PCR, and TCRdb holds only the in-frame ones, with some missing. Here the sample spans hundreds of thousands of clones, 89% being singletons. Treatment described: 15 to 20 received Ad26.COV2.S at low or high dose, single or two shots; 5 received placebo; per-sample allocation not given. On day 63 after the first injection, vaccine and placebo recipients gave samples. An adult donor aged 18-55 years was enrolled in Boston. The germline gives CDR1 SEHNR, CDR2 FQNEAQ (reference sequence). CDR3 size: 14 residues. Trimming removed 2 bases from V and 4 bases from J, with 9 bases in between.

The receptor was isolated from a person between 18 and 59 years old who received the Ad26.COV2.S COVID-19 vaccine or a placebo. The chain carries TRBV7-9 and TRBJ2-1, with unresolved D. Sequenced here: peripheral blood, sampled in a trial of Ad26.COV2.S vaccine versus placebo. This CDR3 reads CASSLRTVYNEQFF. CDR3 nucleotides: TGTGCCAGCAGCTTAAGGACGGTTTACAATGAGCAGTTCTTC.